Below, one T cell receptor (beta chain) is given with its context. Its cognate antigen is unknown. These data originate in a study of cytomegalovirus exposure and HLA in healthy donors. Findings and limits, study-wide: The authors listed 164 TCR beta chains as cytomegalovirus-associated. Reports credit the classifier with highly specific, highly sensitive diagnosis of cytomegalovirus status. In vitro assays verified that three CMV-associated chains recognized CMV antigens specifically. Rare sequences made up most TCRs, while some public TCRs were found in many donors.

Repertoires were generated with immunoSEQ multiplex PCR, while TCRdb's copy carries only in-frame clones and drops some. The sample holds 100,000 to 120,000 clones, approximately 90% seen once. CDR3 length: 14 amino acids. The J segment lost 2 bases and the V segment lost 3 bases, leaving 4 bases of the junction unmatched. Germline CDR1 is SGDLS and CDR2 is YYNGEE. Sequencing was done on a sample of PBMCs. This chain links TRBV9 with TRBJ2-7, with 8 bases lining up with TRBD2. This TCR was recovered from a woman aged 25-40 years in good health and CMV-seropositive. CDR3 coding DNA: TGTGCCAGCAGCGCCGGGGGGGTCCCCTACGAGCAGTACTTC. It encodes CASSAGGVPYEQYF.